Relative to its sample, the clone carrying this T cell receptor beta chain is medium-sized. The method was immunoSEQ multiplex PCR; TCRdb's version includes in-frame clones alone and lacks a portion of them. The sample lists over 55,000 clones; 70% to 85% were seen once. This sample was taken from a study of blood T cell repertoires in COVID-19. Overall study context: COVID-19 samples, acute and convalescent, were from the United States, Italy and Spain.

The TCR originated in a human donor in a cohort sampled during active COVID-19. Sequenced: peripheral blood.

The CDR3 DNA follows: TGTGCCAGCAGCTCGGCAACTAATGAAAAACTGTTTTTT. Protein: CASSSATNEKLFF. The rearrangement links TRBV5-6 to TRBJ1-4; D is ambiguous. V was shortened by 3 bases and J by 0 bases, with 3 bases between the two germline ends. CDR3 size: 13 residues. Germline-derived CDR1 and CDR2 are SGHDT and YYEEEE.